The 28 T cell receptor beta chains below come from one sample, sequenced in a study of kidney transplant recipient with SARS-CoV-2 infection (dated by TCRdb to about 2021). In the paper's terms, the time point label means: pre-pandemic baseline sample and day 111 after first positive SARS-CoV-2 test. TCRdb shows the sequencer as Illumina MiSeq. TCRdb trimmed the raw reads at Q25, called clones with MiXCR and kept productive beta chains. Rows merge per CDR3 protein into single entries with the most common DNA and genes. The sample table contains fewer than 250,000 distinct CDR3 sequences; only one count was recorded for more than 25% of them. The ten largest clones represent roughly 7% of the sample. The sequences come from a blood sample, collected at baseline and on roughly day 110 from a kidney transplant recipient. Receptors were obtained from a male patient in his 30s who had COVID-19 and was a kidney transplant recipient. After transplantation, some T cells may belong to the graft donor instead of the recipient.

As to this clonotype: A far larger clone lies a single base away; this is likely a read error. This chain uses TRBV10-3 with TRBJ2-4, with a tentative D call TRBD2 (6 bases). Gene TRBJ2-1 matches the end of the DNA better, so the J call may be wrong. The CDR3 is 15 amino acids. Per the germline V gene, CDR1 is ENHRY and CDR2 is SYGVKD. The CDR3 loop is CAVSAGSPGRNEQFF. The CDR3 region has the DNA TGTGCCGTCAGTGCAGGGTCCCCAGGGAGGAATGAGCAGTTCTTC.

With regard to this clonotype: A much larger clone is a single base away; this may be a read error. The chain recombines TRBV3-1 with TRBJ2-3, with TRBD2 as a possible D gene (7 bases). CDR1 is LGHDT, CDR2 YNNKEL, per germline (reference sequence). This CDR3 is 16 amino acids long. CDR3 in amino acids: CANSQKGGPSTDTQYF. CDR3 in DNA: TGTGCCAACAGCCAAAAGGGGGGGCCTAGCACAGATACGCAGTATTTT.

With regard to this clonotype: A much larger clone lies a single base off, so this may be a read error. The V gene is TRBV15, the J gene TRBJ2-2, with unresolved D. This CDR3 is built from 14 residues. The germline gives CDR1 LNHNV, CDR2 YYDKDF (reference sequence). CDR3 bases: TGTACCACCAGCAGACCCGCAAGTTCCGGGGAGCTGTTTTTT. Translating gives CTTSRPASSGELFF.

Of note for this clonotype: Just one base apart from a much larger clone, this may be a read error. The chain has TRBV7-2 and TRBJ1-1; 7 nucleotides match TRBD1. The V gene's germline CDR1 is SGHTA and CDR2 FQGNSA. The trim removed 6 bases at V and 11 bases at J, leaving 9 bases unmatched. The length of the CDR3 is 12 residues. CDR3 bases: TGTGCCAGCAGGCCCAAGGGGGCGGAGGCTTTCTTT. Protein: CASRPKGAEAFF.

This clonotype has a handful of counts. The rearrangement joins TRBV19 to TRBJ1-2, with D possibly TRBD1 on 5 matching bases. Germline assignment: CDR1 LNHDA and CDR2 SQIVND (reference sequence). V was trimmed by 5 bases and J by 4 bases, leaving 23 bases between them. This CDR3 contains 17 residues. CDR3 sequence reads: CASSLGTTNRKTYGYTF. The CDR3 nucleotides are TGTGCCAGTAGTCTGGGGACGACAAATCGAAAGACCTATGGCTACACCTTC.

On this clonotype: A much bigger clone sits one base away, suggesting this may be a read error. This CDR3 reads CASSCILTSRKSYGYTF. As DNA, the CDR3 is TGTGCCAGCAGCTGTATACTAACAAGCAGAAAGTCCTATGGCTACACCTTC. The V gene is TRBV11-2, the J gene TRBJ1-2; D is unresolved. This CDR3 is built from 17 residues. Trimming took off 4 bases at V and 4 bases at J, with 22 bases between the two ends. The V gene's germline CDR1 is SGHAT and CDR2 FQNNGV.

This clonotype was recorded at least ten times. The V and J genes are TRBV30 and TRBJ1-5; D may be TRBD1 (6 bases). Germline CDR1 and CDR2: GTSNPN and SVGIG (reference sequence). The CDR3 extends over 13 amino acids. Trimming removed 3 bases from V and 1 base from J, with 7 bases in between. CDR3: CAWSRGSNQPQHF. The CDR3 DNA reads TGTGCCTGGAGCAGGGGAAGCAATCAGCCCCAGCATTTT.

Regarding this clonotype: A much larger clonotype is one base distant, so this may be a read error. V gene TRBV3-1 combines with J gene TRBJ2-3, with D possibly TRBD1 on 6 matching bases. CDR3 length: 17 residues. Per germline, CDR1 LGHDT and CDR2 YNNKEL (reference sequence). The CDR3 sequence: CANSQDLPGALETPQYF. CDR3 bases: TGTGCCAACAGCCAAGATCTCCCAGGGGCTTTGGAGACGCCGCAGTATTTT.

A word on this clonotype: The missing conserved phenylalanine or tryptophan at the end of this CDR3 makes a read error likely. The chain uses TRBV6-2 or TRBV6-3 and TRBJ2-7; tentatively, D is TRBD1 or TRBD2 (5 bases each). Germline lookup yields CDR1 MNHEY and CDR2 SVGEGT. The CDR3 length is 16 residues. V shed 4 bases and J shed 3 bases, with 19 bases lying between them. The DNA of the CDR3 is TGTGCCAGCAGTTTGGGGACCAACCCCACCATCTACGAGCAGTACCTC. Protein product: CASSLGTNPTIYEQYL.

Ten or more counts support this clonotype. CDR3 residues: CAWSVGTGANEKLFF. CDR3 sequence (DNA): TGTGCCTGGAGTGTAGGGACAGGGGCTAATGAAAAACTGTTTTTT. The V and J genes are TRBV30 and TRBJ1-4, with 10 bases lining up with TRBD1. CDR1 and CDR2 (germline): GTSNPN, SVGIG (reference sequence). The V and J ends lost 0 bases and 3 bases, in that order; junction bases with no gene match: 1. The CDR3 is 15 amino acids.

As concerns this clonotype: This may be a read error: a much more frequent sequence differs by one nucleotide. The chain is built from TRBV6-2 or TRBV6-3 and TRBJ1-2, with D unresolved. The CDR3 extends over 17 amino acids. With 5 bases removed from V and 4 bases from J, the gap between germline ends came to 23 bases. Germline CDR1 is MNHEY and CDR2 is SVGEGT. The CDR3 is CASSRLTRIGKTYGYTF. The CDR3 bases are TGTGCCAGCAGTCGACTCACCCGCATCGGAAAGACCTATGGCTACACCTTC.

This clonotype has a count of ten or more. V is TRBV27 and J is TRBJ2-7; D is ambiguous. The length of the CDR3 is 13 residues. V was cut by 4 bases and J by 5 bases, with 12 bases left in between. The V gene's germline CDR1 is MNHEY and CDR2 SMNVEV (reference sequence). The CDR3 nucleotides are TGTGCCAGCAGTTCCCAGACGGTACACGAGCAGTACTTC. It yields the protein CASSSQTVHEQYF.

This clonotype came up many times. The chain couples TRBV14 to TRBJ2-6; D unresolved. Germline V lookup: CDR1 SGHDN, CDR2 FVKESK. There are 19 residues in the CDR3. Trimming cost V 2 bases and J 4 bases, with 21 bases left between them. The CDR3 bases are TGTGCCAGCAGCCAAACGACCCCAGGCCGCTTAAGGGGGGCCAACGTCCTGACTTTC. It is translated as CASSQTTPGRLRGANVLTF.

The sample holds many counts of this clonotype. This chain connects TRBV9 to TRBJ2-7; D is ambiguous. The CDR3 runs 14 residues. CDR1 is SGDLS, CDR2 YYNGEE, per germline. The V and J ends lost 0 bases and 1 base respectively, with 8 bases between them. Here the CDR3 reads CASSVEGRSYEQYF. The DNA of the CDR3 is TGTGCCAGCAGCGTAGAGGGCAGATCCTACGAGCAGTACTTC. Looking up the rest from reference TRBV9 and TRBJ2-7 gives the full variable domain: DSGVTQTPKHLITATGQRVTLRCSPRSGDLSVYWYQQSLDQGLQFLIQYYNGEERAKGNILERFSAQQFPDLHSELNLSSLELGDSALYFCASSVEGRSYEQYFGPGTRLTVT.

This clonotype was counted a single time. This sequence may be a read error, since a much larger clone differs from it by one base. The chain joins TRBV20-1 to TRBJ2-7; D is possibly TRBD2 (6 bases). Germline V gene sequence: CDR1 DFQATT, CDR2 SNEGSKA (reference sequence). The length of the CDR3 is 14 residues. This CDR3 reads CSATPVLAPYERYF. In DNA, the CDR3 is TGCAGTGCTACTCCCGTGCTAGCGCCCTACGAGCGGTACTTC.

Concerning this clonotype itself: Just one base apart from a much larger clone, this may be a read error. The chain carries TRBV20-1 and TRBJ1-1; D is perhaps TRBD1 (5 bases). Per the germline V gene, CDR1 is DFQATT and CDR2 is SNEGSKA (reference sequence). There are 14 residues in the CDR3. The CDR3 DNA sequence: TGCAGTGCTAGGACGGGACTGACGAACACTGGAGCTTTCTTT. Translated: CSARTGLTNTGAFF.

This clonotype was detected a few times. The CDR3 DNA is TGTGCCAGCAGCCCAGGACCCCCGATCACAGATACGCAGTATTTT. This sequence encodes CASSPGPPITDTQYF. V usage is TRBV5-5 and J usage is TRBJ2-3; D not certain. The CDR3 extends over 15 amino acids. The germline gives CDR1 SGHKS, CDR2 YYEKEE (reference sequence). V lost 4 bases to trimming and J lost 2 bases, with 14 bases between them.

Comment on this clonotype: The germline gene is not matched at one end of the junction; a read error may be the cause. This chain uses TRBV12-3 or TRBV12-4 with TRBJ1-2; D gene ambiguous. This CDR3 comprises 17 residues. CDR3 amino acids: CASSLATSFRKTYGYTF. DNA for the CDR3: TGTGCCAGCAGTCTAGCCACCAGCTTCCGAAAGACCTATGGCTACACCTTC.

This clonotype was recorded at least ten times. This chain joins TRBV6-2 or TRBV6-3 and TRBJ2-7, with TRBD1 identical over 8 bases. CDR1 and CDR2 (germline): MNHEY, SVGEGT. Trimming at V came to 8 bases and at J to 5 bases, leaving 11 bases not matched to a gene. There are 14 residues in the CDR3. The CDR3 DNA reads TGTGCCAGCCGCTCCCCGGACAGGGCCAACGAGCAGTACTTC. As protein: CASRSPDRANEQYF.

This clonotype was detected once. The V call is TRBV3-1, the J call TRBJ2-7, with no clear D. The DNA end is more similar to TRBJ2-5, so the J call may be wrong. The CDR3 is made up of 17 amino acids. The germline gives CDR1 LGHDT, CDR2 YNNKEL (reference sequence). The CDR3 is CASSTVSPISLSETQYF. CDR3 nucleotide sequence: TGTGCCAGCAGCACGGTATCTCCCATTTCTCTCTCTGAGACCCAGTACTTC.

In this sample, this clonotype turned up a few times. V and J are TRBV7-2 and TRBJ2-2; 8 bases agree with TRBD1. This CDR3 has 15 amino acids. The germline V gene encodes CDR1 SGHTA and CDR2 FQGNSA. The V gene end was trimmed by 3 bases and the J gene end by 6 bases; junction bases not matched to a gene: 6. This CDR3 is CASSFRTGWPGELFF. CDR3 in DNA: TGTGCCAGCAGCTTTAGGACAGGGTGGCCCGGGGAGCTGTTTTTT.

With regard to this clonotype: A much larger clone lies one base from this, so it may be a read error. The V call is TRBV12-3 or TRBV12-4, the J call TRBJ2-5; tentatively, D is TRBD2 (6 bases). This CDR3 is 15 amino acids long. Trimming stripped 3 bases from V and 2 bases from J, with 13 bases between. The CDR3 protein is CASSLWDSSQETQYF. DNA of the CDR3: TGTGCCAGCAGTTTGTGGGACTCATCACAAGAGACCCAGTACTTC.

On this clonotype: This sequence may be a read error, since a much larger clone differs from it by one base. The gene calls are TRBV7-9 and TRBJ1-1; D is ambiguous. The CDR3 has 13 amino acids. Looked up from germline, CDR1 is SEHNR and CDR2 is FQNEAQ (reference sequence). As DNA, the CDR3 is TGTGCCAACAGCTTATTACAGTGGACTGAAGCTTTCTTT. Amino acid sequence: CANSLLQWTEAFF.

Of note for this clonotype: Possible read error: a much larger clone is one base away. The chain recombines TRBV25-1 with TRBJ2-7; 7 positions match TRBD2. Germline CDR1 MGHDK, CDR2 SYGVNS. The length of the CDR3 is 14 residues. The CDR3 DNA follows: TGTGACAGCAGTGAATTTGGGACTACCTACGAGCAGTACTTC. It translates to CDSSEFGTTYEQYF.

This CDR3 reads CASRTTWLDGYTF. In DNA form, the CDR3 reads TGTGCCAGTAGGACCACGTGGCTGGACGGCTACACCTTC. The J gene is TRBJ1-2, the V gene TRBV19; D gene uncertain. Trimming stripped 6 bases from V and 8 bases from J, with 16 bases between. The CDR3 consists of 13 residues. Germline CDR1 LNHDA, CDR2 SQIVND (reference sequence).

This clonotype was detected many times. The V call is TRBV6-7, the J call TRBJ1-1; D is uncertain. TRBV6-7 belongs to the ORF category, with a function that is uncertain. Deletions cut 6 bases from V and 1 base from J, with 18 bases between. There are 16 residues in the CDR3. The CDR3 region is CASRGIGGLGNTEAFF. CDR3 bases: TGTGCCAGCAGGGGCATTGGCGGGTTGGGGAACACTGAAGCTTTCTTT.

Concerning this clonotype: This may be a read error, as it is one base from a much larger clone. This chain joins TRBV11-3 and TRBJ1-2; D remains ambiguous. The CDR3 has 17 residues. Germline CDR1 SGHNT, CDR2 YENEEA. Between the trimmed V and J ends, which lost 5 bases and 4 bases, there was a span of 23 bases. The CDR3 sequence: CASSTTADLGKTYGYTF. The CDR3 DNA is TGTGCCAGCAGCACGACGGCCGATCTCGGAAAGACCTATGGCTACACCTTC.

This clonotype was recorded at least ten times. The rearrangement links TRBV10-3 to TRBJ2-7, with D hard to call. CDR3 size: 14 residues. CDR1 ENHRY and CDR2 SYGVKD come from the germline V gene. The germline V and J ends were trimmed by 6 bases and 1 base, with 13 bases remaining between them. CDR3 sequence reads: CAISEDSSSYEQYF. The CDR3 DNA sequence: TGTGCCATCAGCGAAGACTCGTCATCCTACGAGCAGTACTTC.